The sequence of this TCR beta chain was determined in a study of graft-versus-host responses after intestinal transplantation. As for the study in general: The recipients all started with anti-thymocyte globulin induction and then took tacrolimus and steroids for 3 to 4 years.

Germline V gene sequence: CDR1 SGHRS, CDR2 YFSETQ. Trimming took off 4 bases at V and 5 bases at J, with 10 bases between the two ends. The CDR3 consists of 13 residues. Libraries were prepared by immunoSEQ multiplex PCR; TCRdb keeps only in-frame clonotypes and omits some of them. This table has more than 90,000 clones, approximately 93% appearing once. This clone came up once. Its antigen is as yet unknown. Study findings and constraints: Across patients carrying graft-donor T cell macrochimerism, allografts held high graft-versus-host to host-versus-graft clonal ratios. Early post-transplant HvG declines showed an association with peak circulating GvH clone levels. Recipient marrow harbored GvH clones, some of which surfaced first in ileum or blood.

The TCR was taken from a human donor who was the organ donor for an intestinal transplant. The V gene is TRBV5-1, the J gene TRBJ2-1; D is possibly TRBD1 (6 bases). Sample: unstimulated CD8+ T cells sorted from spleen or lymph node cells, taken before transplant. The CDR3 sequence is CASSRGTHNEQFF. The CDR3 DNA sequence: TGCGCCAGCAGCAGGGGGACGCACAATGAGCAGTTCTTC.